This T cell receptor (beta chain) was recorded in a study of technical replicates of blood from a handful of donors. Assay: immunoSEQ multiplex PCR; the TCRdb copy retains only in-frame clones and omits some. The sample gives more than 90,000 clones, approximately 96% of which show up once; roughly 0.2% is in the top ten. Germline assignment: CDR1 SGHTA and CDR2 FQGTGA. This CDR3 is built from 16 residues. After removal of 2 bases from V and 3 bases from J, the junction contained 8 bases not matched to a gene. This clone was counted once. This chain connects TRBV7-3 to TRBJ2-3; 7 bases line up with TRBD1. This receptor was identified in a human donor in good health. The sequenced sample was T cells isolated from PBMCs. CDR3 region: CASSLFGDRVTDTQYF. CDR3 bases: TGTGCCAGCAGCTTATTCGGCGACAGGGTGACAGATACGCAGTATTTT.